Following are 23 T cell receptor beta chains from one sample sequenced in a study of T cells in Graves' hyperthyroidism and ophthalmopathy. Authors of the study amplified TCR beta CDR3 regions from RNA transcripts. The HTBI primer set was used in a first-round RT-PCR of the TCR CDR3. In TCRdb, the multiplex PCR reads were re-called with MiXCR into one record per CDR3 protein. In the table there are a few hundred thousand distinct CDR3 sequences, roughly 46% of which are singletons. The sequenced sample consisted of peripheral blood or thyroid tissue (not recorded which). The source of these receptors is a woman aged 18 to 35 with Graves' hyperthyroidism.

This clonotype was picked up a small number of times. The CDR3 region is CASNERGTTDTQYF. For the CDR3, the DNA is TGTGCCAGCAACGAGCGGGGGACCACAGATACGCAGTATTTT. The chain recombines TRBV6-2 or TRBV6-3 with TRBJ2-3, with TRBD2 identical over 8 bases. The CDR3 consists of 14 residues. Trimming removed 7 bases from V and 2 bases from J; junction bases left unmatched: 5. Per the germline V gene, CDR1 is MNHEY and CDR2 is SVGEGT.

The chain recombines TRBV24-1 with TRBJ2-5, with 10 bases aligning to TRBD2. The J segment lost 4 bases and the V segment lost 8 bases, leaving 6 bases of the junction unmatched. The CDR3 has 14 residues. CDR1 and CDR2 (germline): KGHDR, SFDVKD. CDR3 DNA: TGTGCCACCAAGGCTAGCGGGAGCGGAGAGACCCAGTACTTC. Translating gives CATKASGSGETQYF.

The chain's CDR3 is CASSPRLADTQYF. The CDR3 DNA is TGTGCCAGCAGCCCCCGACTAGCAGATACGCAGTATTTT. This chain uses TRBV7-8 with TRBJ2-3, with D perhaps TRBD2 (6 bases). Deletions cut 5 bases from V and 4 bases from J, with 10 bases between. Germline CDR1 is SGHVS and CDR2 is FQNEAQ. The CDR3 covers 13 residues.

The sample holds a few counts of this clonotype. The chain employs TRBV6-1 and TRBJ1-3; possible D gene TRBD1, 5 bases. This CDR3 region has 15 residues. V lost 5 bases to trimming and J lost 5 bases, with 16 bases between them. Germline values: CDR1 MNHNS, CDR2 SASEGT. The CDR3 DNA reads TGTGCCAGCAGTAAGGACAATCGAGCAAGAAACACCATATATTTT. The encoded protein is CASSKDNRARNTIYF.

This clonotype was counted ten times or more. The chain combines TRBV27 with TRBJ1-2; D is unresolved. The CDR3 totals 14 residues. The V end was cut by 0 bases, the J end by 5 bases, with 10 bases between. Germline CDR1 reads MNHEY; CDR2 reads SMNVEV (reference sequence). Here the CDR3 DNA reads TGTGCCAGCAGTTTATCGACCGACTCTTATGGCTACACCTTC. The encoded protein is CASSLSTDSYGYTF.

CDR3 amino acids: CASSLGHSNSNEKLFF. As DNA, the CDR3 is TGTGCCAGCAGCTTAGGGCATAGCAATTCTAATGAAAAACTGTTTTTT. This sequence joins TRBV7-9 and TRBJ1-4; no clear D gene. Trimming left V 1 base short and J 3 bases short, with 12 bases between. Germline values: CDR1 SEHNR, CDR2 FQNEAQ (reference sequence). This CDR3 region has 16 residues.

V usage is TRBV5-1 and J usage is TRBJ2-2; 8 positions match TRBD2. J gave up 7 bases and V 6 bases, and 11 bases lay outside the gene matches. This CDR3 contains 15 residues. Germline V CDR1 and CDR2: SGHRS, YFSETQ. The CDR3 loop is CASTDSGREVGELFF. The CDR3 DNA reads as TGCGCCAGCACAGACAGCGGGAGAGAAGTCGGGGAGCTGTTTTTT.

This clonotype was detected only a few times. As DNA, the CDR3 is TGCAGTGCAAACCCGGGACTGCCGTATACGCAGTATTTT. It yields the protein CSANPGLPYTQYF. This chain joins TRBV20-1 and TRBJ2-3, with D perhaps matching TRBD2 (6 bases). There are 13 residues in the CDR3. CDR1 is DFQATT, CDR2 SNEGSKA, per germline (reference sequence). Trimming left V 6 bases short and J 7 bases short, with 17 bases between.

This clonotype came up many times. The chain is built from TRBV4-1 and TRBJ2-7, with D maybe TRBD2 (5 bases). Trimming cost V 2 bases and J 4 bases, with 18 bases left between them. From germline, CDR1 is MGHRA and CDR2 YSYEKL. CDR3 length: 16 amino acids. The CDR3 loop reads CASSQNQLGDLYEQYF. CDR3 coding DNA: TGCGCCAGCAGCCAAAATCAACTAGGAGACCTTTACGAGCAGTACTTC.

CDR3: CASSGGRAGYEQYF. CDR3 sequence (DNA): TGTGCCAGCAGTGGCGGGAGGGCCGGCTACGAGCAGTACTTC. The J gene is TRBJ2-7, the V gene TRBV27; 9 bases agree with TRBD2. The CDR3 runs 14 residues. The trim removed 5 bases at V and 3 bases at J, leaving 5 bases unmatched. CDR1 is MNHEY, CDR2 SMNVEV, per germline (reference sequence).

This clonotype has a count of ten or more. The CDR3: CALSPDQETQYF. The CDR3 bases are TGTGCCCTGTCGCCGGACCAAGAGACCCAGTACTTC. This chain joins TRBV6-2 or TRBV6-3 and TRBJ2-5; D ambiguous. The germline CDR1 and CDR2 sequences are MNHEY and SVGEGT. V was clipped by 11 bases and J by 0 bases, with 10 bases between them. This CDR3 has 12 amino acids.

This clonotype occurred many times. Written as DNA, the CDR3 is TGTGCCAGCAGTGCCCCGCGCGGAAACGAGCAGTACTTC. Encoded protein: CASSAPRGNEQYF. The V and J genes are TRBV27 and TRBJ2-7, with D unresolved. The germline V gene encodes CDR1 MNHEY and CDR2 SMNVEV (reference sequence). With 5 bases removed from V and 5 bases from J, the gap between germline ends came to 13 bases. The CDR3 length is 13 residues.

As concerns this clonotype: Sequence at one end of the junction differs from germline and may be a read error. This rearrangement joins TRBV20-1 to TRBJ2-7; TRBD2 aligns across 9 bases. The CDR3 covers 15 residues. Germline V CDR1 and CDR2: DFQATT, SNEGSKA (reference sequence). The CDR3 region has the DNA TGCAGTGCTAGGGATCTCGCGGGAGGGGGCTACGAGCAGCACTTC. Protein product: CSARDLAGGGYEQHF.

This clonotype was seen once. The limits of the CDR3 on the DNA are not certain, so only TCRdb's listed CDR3 is given. The V call is TRBV24-1, the J call TRBJ2-2; TRBD1 is the table's D call and was not checked against the DNA. The germline gives CDR1 KGHDR, CDR2 SFDVKD. The CDR3 spans 15 residues, counting both ends. CDR3 loop: CATSDRQGTPGSCFF.

This clonotype was seen at least ten times. This chain uses TRBV4-3 with TRBJ1-1; D ambiguous. Trimming shortened V by 5 bases and J by 4 bases, and 11 bases separated the two germline ends. The CDR3 covers 13 residues. Per germline, CDR1 LGHNA and CDR2 YSLEER. The CDR3 DNA reads TGCGCCAGCAGCTTAAGAGGGTTCACTGAAGCTTTCTTT. Residues: CASSLRGFTEAFF.

This chain links TRBV7-6 with TRBJ1-2; D possibly corresponds to TRBD1 (6 bases). V lost 5 bases and J 5 bases, leaving 18 bases between the germline ends. Germline CDR1 is SGHVS and CDR2 is FNYEAQ. CDR3 length: 15 amino acids. CDR3: CASSQGGQKVYGYTF. CDR3 sequence (DNA): TGTGCCAGCAGCCAAGGAGGACAGAAGGTATATGGCTACACCTTC.

This clonotype was picked up many times. The chain combines TRBV5-1 with TRBJ1-1; no reliable D call. The V gene lost 3 bases and the J gene lost 1 base, with 16 bases spanning the gap. Per germline, CDR1 SGHRS and CDR2 YFSETQ. The CDR3 runs to 16 residues. CDR3 DNA sequence: TGCGCCAGCAGCTGGGGTGTCGGTTTACCGAACACTGAAGCTTTCTTT. Its translation: CASSWGVGLPNTEAFF.

This clonotype was counted once. The chain uses TRBV7-9 and TRBJ2-7; 7 bases agree with TRBD1. The V gene's germline CDR1 is SEHNR and CDR2 FQNEAQ (reference sequence). V lost 6 bases and J lost 4; bases outside the gene matches: 6. The CDR3 is 13 residues long. Written as DNA, the CDR3 is TGTGCCAGCAGTGCAAGACAGGGTTACGAGCAGTACTTC. Translating it yields CASSARQGYEQYF. Looking up the rest from reference TRBV7-9 and TRBJ2-7 gives the full variable domain: DTGVSQNPRHKITKRGQNVTFRCDPISEHNRLYWYRQTLGQGPEFLTYFQNEAQLEKSRLLSDRFSAERPKGSFSTLEIQRTEQGDSAMYLCASSARQGYEQYFGPGTRLTVT.

CDR3 in amino acids: CASSSPGLVFGGQYF. For the CDR3, the DNA is TGTGCCAGCAGCTCCCCGGGACTAGTATTCGGTGGGCAGTACTTC. V gene TRBV7-9 combines with J gene TRBJ2-7; 8 bases map to TRBD2. After removal of 4 bases from V and 9 bases from J, the junction contained 14 bases not matched to a gene. There are 15 residues in the CDR3. Looked up from germline, CDR1 is SEHNR and CDR2 is FQNEAQ (reference sequence).

The rearrangement uses TRBV5-1 and TRBJ2-4, with 8 bases fitting TRBD2. This CDR3 has 14 residues. Trimming at V came to 4 bases and at J to 8 bases, leaving 8 bases not matched to a gene. CDR1 is SGHRS, CDR2 YFSETQ, per germline. CDR3: CASSRGGEEDIQYF. CDR3 DNA sequence: TGCGCCAGCAGCCGGGGGGGGGAAGAGGACATTCAGTACTTC.

This clonotype was seen a few times. Possible read error: a much larger clone is one base away. This chain links TRBV19 with TRBJ2-5, with D maybe TRBD2 (5 bases). The CDR3 loop spans 16 amino acids. CDR1 is LNHDA, CDR2 SQIVND, per germline (reference sequence). The CDR3 DNA reads TGTGCCAATAGTATTATCGGGAAGGAGGCGGGAGAGACCCAGTACTTC. This sequence encodes CANSIIGKEAGETQYF.

This chain uses TRBV7-3 with TRBJ1-4, with D unclear. CDR1 is SGHTA and CDR2 is FQGTGA in the germline V gene. Trimming pared 2 bases from V and 0 bases from J, leaving 7 bases between. The CDR3 consists of 15 residues. DNA for the CDR3: TGTGCCAGCAGCTTATCAGAGGCAACTAATGAAAAACTGTTTTTT. Translation: CASSLSEATNEKLFF. The full variable domain, with the rest looked up from reference TRBV7-3 and TRBJ1-4, is GAGVSQTPSNKVTEKGKYVELRCDPISGHTALYWYRQSLGQGPEFLIYFQGTGAADDSGLPNDRFFAVRPEGSVSTLKIQRTERGDSAVYLCASSLSEATNEKLFFGSGTQLSVL.

This clonotype was counted at least ten times. The chain carries TRBV5-1 and TRBJ1-6; no reliable D call. CDR1 is SGHRS, CDR2 YFSETQ, per germline. Trimming stripped 0 bases from V and 5 bases from J, with 15 bases between. The CDR3 is 17 residues long. This CDR3 is CASSLVRSQVDNSPLHF. The DNA of the CDR3 is TGCGCCAGCAGCTTGGTAAGATCCCAGGTGGATAATTCACCCCTCCACTTT.